This is a list of T cell receptor beta chains from one sample in a study of cytomegalovirus exposure and HLA in healthy donors. Sequenced by immunoSEQ multiplex PCR; TCRdb stores in-frame clones only, minus some. The sample records 85,000 to 130,000 clones, nearly 80% being singletons. Source material: PBMCs. These TCRs come from a man in his sixties in good health and CMV-seropositive. Each CDR3 is given without its conserved first and last residue. Fields, in order: V gene, J gene, CDR3 protein.

V gene: TRBV10-2; J gene: TRBJ2-7; CDR3 protein: ATSGTVSYEQY
V gene: TRBV5-1; J gene: TRBJ2-5; CDR3 protein: ASSVYPGLAGAQDTQY
V gene: TRBV19; J gene: TRBJ2-1; CDR3 protein: ASSMLRGGEQF
V gene: TRBV28; J gene: TRBJ1-4; CDR3 protein: ASSPPEKRGWLF
V gene: TRBV19; J gene: TRBJ2-7; CDR3 protein: ASSSGTGASYEQY
V gene: TRBV5-4; J gene: TRBJ2-5; CDR3 protein: ASSPETSPRETQY
V gene: TRBV6-1; J gene: TRBJ2-1; CDR3 protein: ASRLGQGGEQF
V gene: TRBV30; J gene: TRBJ1-6; CDR3 protein: AWIPTSSYNSPLH
V gene: TRBV7-2; J gene: TRBJ2-1; CDR3 protein: ASRTGTGGSNEQF
V gene: TRBV15; J gene: TRBJ2-5; CDR3 protein: ATSRVGTGEETQY
V gene: TRBV7-6; J gene: TRBJ1-3; CDR3 protein: ASSTASQGNTIY
V gene: TRBV6-1; J gene: TRBJ1-2; CDR3 protein: ASRQGGINYGYT
V gene: TRBV30; J gene: TRBJ2-5; CDR3 protein: AWSVGTGKEETQY
V gene: TRBV27; J gene: TRBJ2-5; CDR3 protein: ASSLERRETQY
V gene: TRBV18; J gene: TRBJ1-1; CDR3 protein: ASSPPGMGTEAF
V gene: TRBV10-3; J gene: TRBJ2-1; CDR3 protein: AISEDRVAQF
V gene: TRBV10-3; J gene: TRBJ2-7; CDR3 protein: AISESNRGREQY
V gene: TRBV27; J gene: TRBJ2-2; CDR3 protein: ASSSPSGGVAGELF
V gene: TRBV9; J gene: TRBJ2-1; CDR3 protein: ASSEGSQGYNEQF
V gene: TRBV19; J gene: TRBJ1-2; CDR3 protein: ASSRDNAYGYT
V gene: TRBV4-1; J gene: TRBJ1-4; CDR3 protein: ASSKAEGQGEKLF
V gene: TRBV6-5; J gene: TRBJ1-1; CDR3 protein: ASSYLGGTTF
V gene: TRBV30; J gene: TRBJ1-6; CDR3 protein: AWTGIGRGTPLH
V gene: TRBV5-1; J gene: TRBJ2-5; CDR3 protein: ASSLSGIAKETQY
V gene: TRBV7-2; J gene: TRBJ2-1; CDR3 protein: ASSLRGTSGPFQEQF
V gene: TRBV10-3; J gene: TRBJ2-4; CDR3 protein: AISDSPGTGRSKNIQY
V gene: TRBV5-1; J gene: TRBJ2-5; CDR3 protein: ASGRRTGGQETQY
V gene: TRBV15; J gene: TRBJ2-3; CDR3 protein: ATSRPGTGLGDTQY
V gene: TRBV7-7; J gene: TRBJ2-5; CDR3 protein: ASSLILDFETQY
V gene: TRBV19; J gene: TRBJ1-5; CDR3 protein: ASSIPRREGQQPQH
V gene: TRBV10-1; J gene: TRBJ2-7; CDR3 protein: ASSPSTPNEQY
V gene: TRBV5-1; J gene: TRBJ2-3; CDR3 protein: ASSLADDPSVSLGTQY
V gene: TRBV10-2; J gene: TRBJ1-5; CDR3 protein: ASSTGTAQPQH
V gene: TRBV6-1; J gene: TRBJ1-3; CDR3 protein: AADRAGNTIY
V gene: TRBV7-2; J gene: TRBJ2-1; CDR3 protein: ASSLVGRVDEQF
V gene: TRBV7-3; J gene: TRBJ1-1; CDR3 protein: ASSPRAGLNTEAF
V gene: TRBV9; J gene: TRBJ2-2; CDR3 protein: ASSPHDRGAGELF
V gene: TRBV6-5; J gene: TRBJ2-5; CDR3 protein: ASSVEGGTQY
V gene: TRBV29-1; J gene: TRBJ2-2; CDR3 protein: SVEEWTGRSSNTGELF
V gene: TRBV7-9; J gene: TRBJ2-7; CDR3 protein: ASSRDRGYEQY